A single sample is the source of the 4 T cell receptor beta chains below, sequenced in a study of blood T cell repertoires in COVID-19. TCRdb's copy holds only in-frame clones and misses some; the assay was immunoSEQ multiplex PCR. The sample includes roughly 63,000 clones, less than 80% seen only once; the top ten take about 10%. What was sequenced was peripheral blood. The receptors derive from a human donor in a cohort sampled during active COVID-19.

This sequence joins TRBV10-3 and TRBJ2-2; D is perhaps TRBD2 (5 bases). CDR3 length: 16 residues. Germline V lookup: CDR1 ENHRY, CDR2 SYGVKD. V lost 4 bases and J lost 3, with 15 bases in between. CDR3 in amino acids: CAISGGLTMYTGELFF. The CDR3 DNA reads as TGTGCCATCAGTGGCGGGCTAACGATGTACACCGGGGAGCTGTTTTTT.

The chain links TRBV7-2 to TRBJ2-2; 8 bases align to TRBD2. The V gene's germline CDR1 is SGHTA and CDR2 FQGNSA. After removal of 5 bases from V and 2 bases from J, the junction contained 7 bases not matched to a gene. This CDR3 is 16 amino acids long. CDR3 amino acids: CASSPWTSSNTGELFF. CDR3 coding DNA: TGTGCCAGCAGCCCGTGGACTAGCAGTAACACCGGGGAGCTGTTTTTT.

The V call is TRBV19, the J call TRBJ2-5, with 9 nucleotides matching TRBD2. With V trimmed by 9 bases and J by 0 bases, 8 bases remained unmatched. The CDR3 is 15 amino acids. Germline V gives CDR1 LNHDA, CDR2 SQIVND (reference sequence). The CDR3 loop is CASRRTSVNQETQYF. As DNA, the CDR3 is TGTGCCAGCCGCAGGACTAGCGTTAACCAAGAGACCCAGTACTTC. Supplemented by reference TRBV19 and TRBJ2-5, the full variable domain reads DGGITQSPKYLFRKEGQNVTLSCEQNLNHDAMYWYRQDPGQGLRLIYYSQIVNDFQKGDIAEGYSVSREKKESFPLTVTSAQKNPTAFYLCASRRTSVNQETQYFGPGTRLLVL.

The chain couples TRBV19 to TRBJ2-7; D is perhaps TRBD2 (7 bases). This CDR3 comprises 14 residues. Germline V lookup: CDR1 LNHDA, CDR2 SQIVND (reference sequence). V was clipped by 10 bases and J by 2 bases, with 18 bases between them. CDR3 sequence reads: CAILRDGGPYEQYF. The CDR3, as DNA: TGTGCCATTCTCCGGGACGGGGGGCCCTACGAGCAGTACTTC.